Listed below are T cell receptor beta chains from one sample, sequenced in a study of cytomegalovirus exposure and HLA in healthy donors. Some clones are missing from TCRdb's copy, which holds only in-frame ones; the method was immunoSEQ multiplex PCR. The table has some 170,000 clones, just under 80% seen once. The sequencing input was PBMCs. Source of these receptors: a woman in her 50s in good health and CMV-seronegative. The CDR3 runs from the conserved cysteine through the conserved F or W. The D gene is left open where the match is weak. Some rows mark clone size as missing; the rest say once, few, many or name a class of expanded clone.

V gene	J gene	D gene	clone size	CDR3 DNA	CDR3 protein
TRBV5-6	TRBJ2-5	NA	NA	TGTGCCAGCAGCGCTGGAAGAGGGGGGGCTTGGGTAGAGACCCAGTACTTC	CASSAGRGGAWVETQYF
TRBV25-1	TRBJ1-1	TRBD1	NA	TGTGCCAGCGGGGAACAGGGGACTGAAGCTTTCTTT	CASGEQGTEAFF
TRBV11-2	TRBJ1-1	NA	NA	TGTGCCAGCAGCTTAGATGGGGGGAGAGGGACTGAAGCTTTCTTT	CASSLDGGRGTEAFF
TRBV27	TRBJ2-1	NA	NA	TGTGCCAGCAGTTTATTAGGCCTAGCTCTCGAGCAGTTCTTC	CASSLLGLALEQFF
TRBV7-2	TRBJ2-7	NA	NA	TGTGCCAGCATCTTCCCCCCCCGGCCTAGCTCCTACGAGCAGTACTTC	CASIFPPRPSSYEQYF
TRBV29-1	TRBJ2-2	NA	NA	TGCAGCGTTGATCTTGGGTGGGTCCGACTAGGGGGGGGGTCAACGAGGCGCGGGGAGCTGTTTTTT	CSVDLGWVRLGGGSTRRGELFF
TRBV30	TRBJ2-7	TRBD2	NA	TGTGCCTGGAGAACCCGGGGGGGCTCCTACGAGCAGTACTTC	CAWRTRGGSYEQYF
TRBV27	TRBJ1-4	NA	few	TGTGCCAGCAGTTTAGATCTCCGACGGGGTGAAAAACTGTTTTTT	CASSLDLRRGEKLFF
TRBV7-9	TRBJ2-1	NA	NA	TGTGCCAGCAGTTTTCGGTACTCTGATAATGAGCAGTTCTTC	CASSFRYSDNEQFF
TRBV28	TRBJ2-7	NA	NA	TGTGCCAGCAGCAACTCCTACGAGCAGTACTTC	CASSNSYEQYF
TRBV19	TRBJ2-1	NA	NA	TGTGCCAGTAGTATAGTAACCGGGAACAATGAGCAGTTCTTC	CASSIVTGNNEQFF
TRBV2	TRBJ1-2	TRBD1	NA	TGTGCCAGCGAGGGGGGACAGGGTTCAAACTATGGCTACACCTTC	CASEGGQGSNYGYTF
TRBV4-3	TRBJ2-3	TRBD2	NA	TGCGCCAGCAGCCAAGCGGGGGGAAGCACAGATACGCAGTATTTT	CASSQAGGSTDTQYF
TRBV7-3	TRBJ1-1	NA	NA	TGTGCCAGCAGCGCCCCTCCAGGGCCCGGCGTTGAAGCTTTCTTT	CASSAPPGPGVEAFF
TRBV27	TRBJ1-6	NA	NA	TGTGCCAGCAGTTTCCCCTCCAGGGTGGTAAAATCACCCCTCCACTTT	CASSFPSRVVKSPLHF
TRBV30	TRBJ2-1	NA	NA	TGTGCCTGGAGTGTACTAAGTTTGTACAATGAGCAGTTCTTC	CAWSVLSLYNEQFF
TRBV10-3	TRBJ2-7	TRBD1	NA	TGTGCCATCAGATCGGACAGGGTTAACCCCTACGAGCAGTACTTC	CAIRSDRVNPYEQYF
TRBV6-1	TRBJ1-2	NA	NA	TGTGCCAGCAGTGAACGTTTTGGCTACACCTTC	CASSERFGYTF
TRBV6-5	TRBJ2-2	NA	few	TGTGCCAGCAGTTACGACAGACAGACCGGGGAGCTGTTTTTT	CASSYDRQTGELFF
TRBV7-3	TRBJ2-2	NA	NA	TGTGCCAGCAGTCTAAACGTAGCCGGGGAGCTGTTTTTT	CASSLNVAGELFF
TRBV6-4	TRBJ2-2	NA	NA	TGTGCCAGCAGTGAGAAGGGAGGCGGCACCGGGGAGCTGTTTTTT	CASSEKGGGTGELFF
TRBV19	TRBJ2-7	NA	NA	TGTGCCAGTAGTACAAACCTCGGGAGTACCTACGAGCAGTACTTC	CASSTNLGSTYEQYF
TRBV7-9	TRBJ2-1	NA	NA	TGTGCCAGCAGCTTAGCGCCCAGCGGAGGGATTGAGCAGTTCTTC	CASSLAPSGGIEQFF
TRBV18	TRBJ2-2	TRBD1	NA	TGTGCCAGCTCACTCGGGACAGGTATCACCGGGGAGCTGTTTTTT	CASSLGTGITGELFF
TRBV11-1	TRBJ2-7	NA	few	TGTGCCAGCAGCGAAAAACCGACTGAGCAGTACTTC	CASSEKPTEQYF
TRBV10-3	TRBJ2-3	NA	few	TGTGCCATCAGGGGGGCGCAGGACCGGCACTGGGATACGCAGTATTTT	CAIRGAQDRHWDTQYF
TRBV7-9	TRBJ2-7	TRBD2	few	TGTGCCAGCAGCTTAGGGAGCGGGGGGCTGACTTCCTACGAGCAGTACTTC	CASSLGSGGLTSYEQYF
TRBV6-5	TRBJ2-7	TRBD1	NA	TGTGCCACCCGGGACAGCATCTACGAGCAGTACTTC	CATRDSIYEQYF
TRBV29-1	TRBJ1-6	NA	few	TGCAGCGGGGGGCGGGGGAATTCACCCCTCCACTTT	CSGGRGNSPLHF
TRBV4-2	TRBJ1-6	NA	NA	TGTGCCAGCAGCCATACGTCAGAAACTAACTCACCCCTCCACTTT	CASSHTSETNSPLHF
TRBV7-9	TRBJ2-7	NA	NA	TGTGCCAGCAGCTTAATACAGGCTAGCGAGCAGTACTTC	CASSLIQASEQYF
TRBV7-9	TRBJ1-4	NA	few	TGTGCCAGCAGCTTAGTAGGTGGGAGTGAAAAACTGTTTTTT	CASSLVGGSEKLFF
TRBV29-1	TRBJ2-3	TRBD1	NA	TGCAGCGGGCCGGGACAGGGGACAGATACGCAGTATTTT	CSGPGQGTDTQYF
TRBV6-5	TRBJ1-1	TRBD1	NA	TGTGCCAGCAGTTATAGGCCCCTCCCCCGGACAGGGGAAGCTTTCTTT	CASSYRPLPRTGEAFF
TRBV19	TRBJ2-5	NA	NA	TGTGCCAGTAGCACCGGCTGGCTTGGGGCGGAGACCCAGTACTTC	CASSTGWLGAETQYF
TRBV18	TRBJ2-3	TRBD1	NA	TGTGCCAGCTCACCACCCTTGGGACAGGGCTCGTCAAATACGCAGTATTTT	CASSPPLGQGSSNTQYF
TRBV18	TRBJ2-7	NA	NA	TGTGCCAGCTCACCGGACAGAGAGGAGCAGTACTTC	CASSPDREEQYF
TRBV6-5	TRBJ2-5	TRBD2	NA	TGTGCCAGCAGTCACTCACAGACAGCGGGGGAGACCCAGTACTTC	CASSHSQTAGETQYF
TRBV6-4	TRBJ1-6	NA	NA	TGTGCCAGCAGTGACTCGATCGGCAGGGGACCCGAATCACCTAATTCACCCCTCCACTTT	CASSDSIGRGPESPNSPLHF
TRBV7-9	TRBJ1-5	NA	NA	TGTGCCAGCAGTGAGGGAGGGGAGCCCCAGCATTTT	CASSEGGEPQHF
TRBV9	TRBJ1-1	TRBD1	few	TGTGCCAGCAGTGACGTAGATACCTGGACAGGGGGCACTGAAGCTTTCTTT	CASSDVDTWTGGTEAFF
TRBV6-6	TRBJ2-2	NA	NA	TGTGCCAGCAGCCCGCTGGAGGCAGCCGGGGAGCTGTTTTTT	CASSPLEAAGELFF
TRBV11-1	TRBJ1-6	TRBD1	NA	TGTGCCAGCAGCGTTCCGCCGGGACAGGGGTATAGGAATTCACCCCTCCACTTT	CASSVPPGQGYRNSPLHF
TRBV11-2	TRBJ1-5	TRBD1	NA	TGTGCCAGCAGCTTAATGGGACAGGGAAATCAGCCCCAGCATTTT	CASSLMGQGNQPQHF
TRBV4-2	TRBJ2-1	TRBD1	NA	TGTGCCAGCAGCCAAGAAACCGGGACAGGGTCATACAATGAGCAGTTCTTC	CASSQETGTGSYNEQFF
TRBV19	TRBJ2-7	TRBD1	NA	TGTGCCAGTAGTCGACGAGGGACAGGATACTCCTACGAGCAGTACTTC	CASSRRGTGYSYEQYF
TRBV4-3	TRBJ1-1	TRBD1	NA	TGCGCCAGCAGCCAAGATCGGACAGGGGGCAAAGCTTTCTTT	CASSQDRTGGKAFF
TRBV4-1	TRBJ2-2	NA	NA	TGCGCCAGCAGCCAATCAGAGGCTAGAACCGGGGAGCTGTTTTTT	CASSQSEARTGELFF
TRBV7-3	TRBJ2-2	NA	NA	TGTGCCAGCAGCTTAACTTTGGGCGTGGAATTGACCGGGGAGCTGTTTTTT	CASSLTLGVELTGELFF
TRBV15	TRBJ2-7	TRBD2	NA	TGTGCCACCAGCAGAGAACGAGGGCGGGGGGCATACGAGCAGTACTTC	CATSRERGRGAYEQYF
TRBV27	TRBJ1-1	NA	NA	TGTGCCAGCAGTTTAAGGGGAATCGGGACTGAAGCTTTCTTT	CASSLRGIGTEAFF
TRBV27	TRBJ2-7	NA	few	TGTGCCAGCAGTTGGGGCAGCAGCTACGAGCAGTACTTC	CASSWGSSYEQYF
TRBV19	TRBJ1-1	NA	few	TGTGCCAGTAGTATCGGTGAGAACACTGAAGCTTTCTTT	CASSIGENTEAFF